This TCR beta chain was found in a study of OX40 agonist ivuxolimab in advanced cancers. Study outcomes and limitations: There were, on average, more expanded clones in CD8+ T cells than in CD4+.

Here immunoSEQ multiplex PCR was the method, and the copy in TCRdb shows in-frame clones only, minus some. The table lists around 19,000 clones, about three quarters of them singletons, with 20% to 30% in the top ten. Comments on this clone: As yet, its antigen is unknown.

V shed 1 base, J shed 1 base, and the junction held 1 base outside the gene matches. Germline V CDR1 and CDR2: GTSNPN, SVGIG (reference sequence). CDR3 length: 14 residues. The rearrangement uses TRBV30 and TRBJ2-5, with 9 positions matching TRBD2. The sample consisted of CD4+ or CD8+ T cells sorted from blood, taken in a trial of the OX40 agonist ivuxolimab. This sequence was found in an adult with an advanced solid tumor such as melanoma, head and neck, liver or kidney cancer. The CDR3 DNA follows: TGTGCCTGGAGTGGGACTAGCGTCCAAGAGACCCAGTACTTC. It yields the protein CAWSGTSVQETQYF.